These 32 T cell receptor beta chains share one sample of origin, sequenced in a study of T cells in Graves' hyperthyroidism and ophthalmopathy (dated by TCRdb to between 2018 and 2021). Receptor libraries were prepared by multiplex PCR. Reads for this sample came from an Illumina HiSeq 2000. TCR beta CDR3 regions were amplified from RNA transcripts. For the first round of RT-PCR on the TCR CDR3, the HTBI primer set was used together with the Qiagen OneStep RT-PCR kit. TCRdb's own reprocessing of the public reads used fastp at Q25 and MiXCR and kept productive beta chains. For every CDR3 protein sequence, its rows merge into one entry that carries the most common genes and DNA. The sample yields about 420,000 distinct CDR3 sequences; approximately 14% were counted once. The ten largest make up about 5% of the sample. Input material: blood. The source is a young woman with Graves' hyperthyroidism.

The chain carries TRBV20-1 and TRBJ1-1; no definite D call. Germline V gene sequence: CDR1 DFQATT, CDR2 SNEGSKA (reference sequence). Between the trimmed V and J ends, which lost 3 bases and 0 bases, there was a span of 8 bases. This CDR3 spans 13 amino acids. CDR3 region: CSASAGLNTEAFF. The DNA of the CDR3 is TGCAGTGCTAGTGCGGGGTTGAACACTGAAGCTTTCTTT.

This clonotype was observed at least ten times. The V gene is TRBV7-2, the J gene TRBJ2-5, with TRBD2 matching 13 bases. CDR3 length: 15 residues. Germline CDR1 and CDR2: SGHTA and FQGNSA. The junction had 8 bases not matched to a gene; V was cut back by 8 bases and J by 5 bases. The CDR3 bases are TGTGCCAGCCGCTGGGGACTAGCGGGATCGGAGACCCAGTACTTC. Translated: CASRWGLAGSETQYF.

This clonotype was detected a few times. This chain joins TRBV27 and TRBJ2-1; tentative D call: TRBD2 (6 bases). The V end was cut by 7 bases, the J end by 7 bases, with 17 bases between. The CDR3 is 14 residues long. Germline CDR1 is MNHEY and CDR2 is SMNVEV (reference sequence). CDR3 amino acids: CASMGLTFGNEQFF. The CDR3, as DNA: TGTGCCAGCATGGGACTCACCTTTGGGAATGAGCAGTTCTTC.

This clonotype was seen at least ten times. The V and J genes are TRBV28 and TRBJ2-3, with D tentatively TRBD1 or TRBD2 (5 bases each). The CDR3 is 14 amino acids. Germline loops: CDR1 MDHEN, CDR2 SYDVKM. The DNA for the CDR3 is TGTGCATCCCGGCAGGGCTACGGACTTGGTACGCAGTATTTT. Translating gives CASRQGYGLGTQYF.

This rearrangement joins TRBV14 to TRBJ1-2; D remains ambiguous. This CDR3 has 12 residues. Trimming removed 1 base at V and 8 bases at J, with 8 bases between. Germline V gene lookup returns CDR1 SGHDN and CDR2 FVKESK. The CDR3 sequence: CASSQVKYGYTF. The DNA for the CDR3 is TGTGCCAGCAGCCAAGTTAAATACGGCTACACCTTC. The whole variable domain, filled in from reference TRBV14 and TRBJ1-2, reads EAGVTQFPSHSVIEKGQTVTLRCDPISGHDNLYWYRRVMGKEIKFLLHFVKESKQDESGMPNNRFLAERTGGTYSTLKVQPAELEDSGVYFCASSQVKYGYTFGSGTRLTVV.

Concerning this clonotype: A read error may explain this, as a much larger clone is one base away. This chain joins TRBV18 and TRBJ1-2; 9 nucleotides match TRBD1. Trimming took 5 bases from V and 8 from J; bases not matched to a gene: 9. Germline assignment: CDR1 KGHSH and CDR2 LQKENI. The CDR3 contains 14 residues. CDR3 residues: CASSTGQGRRGYTF. The CDR3 DNA reads TGTGCCAGCTCAACTGGACAGGGGAGGAGAGGCTACACCTTC.

The rearrangement joins TRBV20-1 to TRBJ2-1; TRBD2 aligns across 13 bases. The CDR3 length is 16 residues. In germline, CDR1 is DFQATT, CDR2 SNEGSKA (reference sequence). The J segment lost 2 bases and the V segment lost 2 bases, leaving 3 bases of the junction unmatched. In DNA form, the CDR3 reads TGCAGTGCTAGACCTACTAGCGGGAGGGCCTACAATGAGCAGTTCTTC. Translating it yields CSARPTSGRAYNEQFF.

This clonotype turned up a few times. The chain links TRBV6-1 to TRBJ1-3; 8 bases line up with TRBD1. Germline CDR1 is MNHNS and CDR2 is SASEGT. The CDR3 is made up of 14 amino acids. J was trimmed by 2 bases and V by 6 bases; bases with no gene match: 3. The CDR3 DNA is TGTGCCAGCAGAATGGACAGGGCTGGAAACACCATATATTTT. As protein: CASRMDRAGNTIYF.

The sample holds many counts of this clonotype. The chain couples TRBV9 to TRBJ1-1; TRBD1 aligns across 8 bases. The V and J ends lost 4 bases and 7 bases, in that order; junction bases with no gene match: 6. Germline CDR1 is SGDLS and CDR2 is YYNGEE. The CDR3 runs 13 residues. In DNA, the CDR3 is TGTGCCAGCAGCCGGACAGGGAGGGATGAAGCTTTCTTT. Residues: CASSRTGRDEAFF. Using reference TRBV9 and TRBJ1-1 for the parts outside the CDR3, the full variable domain is DSGVTQTPKHLITATGQRVTLRCSPRSGDLSVYWYQQSLDQGLQFLIQYYNGEERAKGNILERFSAQQFPDLHSELNLSSLELGDSALYFCASSRTGRDEAFFGQGTRLTVV.

Remarks on this clonotype: This is likely a read error, given that the CDR3 carries no conserved phenylalanine or tryptophan at its end. The chain employs TRBV12-5 and TRBJ1-6; 7 bases map to TRBD1. This CDR3 has 14 amino acids. Per germline, CDR1 LGHNT and CDR2 FRNRAP. The junction had 3 bases not matched to a gene; V was cut back by 6 bases and J by 4 bases. In nucleotides, the CDR3 is TGTGCTAGTGGCCCGACAGGGTATAATTCACCCCTCCACTCT. Translated, it gives CASGPTGYNSPLHS.

This clonotype was detected ten times or more. This sequence joins TRBV11-2 and TRBJ1-5; 7 nucleotides line up with TRBD1. Germline V lookup: CDR1 SGHAT, CDR2 FQNNGV. The CDR3 sequence is 15 residues long. V shed 5 bases, J shed 3 bases, and the junction held 7 bases outside the gene matches. CDR3 sequence: CASSLSGGDNQPQHF. The CDR3 nucleotides are TGTGCCAGCAGCCTCTCAGGGGGGGACAATCAGCCCCAGCATTTT.

This clonotype was seen ten or more times. The chain recombines TRBV27 with TRBJ2-7; the match to TRBD1 covers 7 bases. Germline loops: CDR1 MNHEY, CDR2 SMNVEV (reference sequence). The CDR3 has 14 residues. The V segment lost 2 bases and the J segment 7 bases; nucleotides outside the gene matches: 8. The CDR3 sequence: CASSLQTGAREQYF. The CDR3 DNA follows: TGTGCCAGCAGTTTACAAACAGGGGCGAGGGAGCAGTACTTC.

There are many counts of this clonotype. The J gene is TRBJ2-3, the V gene TRBV7-8; D unclear. This CDR3 is built from 15 residues. The germline gives CDR1 SGHVS, CDR2 FQNEAQ. Trimming pared 0 bases from V and 0 bases from J, leaving 7 bases between. CDR3 DNA: TGTGCCAGCAGCTTAGCGGGAATTAGCACAGATACGCAGTATTTT. As protein: CASSLAGISTDTQYF.

The chain carries TRBV6-1 and TRBJ2-5, with TRBD2 identical over 9 bases. The CDR3 is 15 residues long. Germline lookup yields CDR1 MNHNS and CDR2 SASEGT. J gave up 1 base and V 4 bases, and 4 bases lay outside the gene matches. This CDR3 reads CASSVAGVSQETQYF. The DNA of the CDR3 is TGTGCCAGCAGTGTAGCGGGAGTGAGCCAAGAGACCCAGTACTTC.

A word on this clonotype: A much larger clone lies a single base off, so this may be a read error. The chain joins TRBV28 to TRBJ2-4; a weak D match, TRBD1 (6 bases). CDR1 MDHEN and CDR2 SYDVKM come from the germline V gene. V was pared by 5 bases and J by 1 base, with 18 bases between. The CDR3 contains 17 residues. CDR3 sequence: CASSPYYWGPAKNIQYF. In DNA, the CDR3 is TGTGCCAGCAGTCCGTACTACTGGGGGCCGGCCAAAAACATTCAGTACTTC.

The sample holds many counts of this clonotype. The chain couples TRBV27 to TRBJ1-1; the D gene is possibly TRBD1 (6 bases). Germline CDR1 is MNHEY and CDR2 is SMNVEV (reference sequence). This CDR3 has 15 residues. V was cut by 1 base and J by 2 bases, with 11 bases left in between. The CDR3 loop reads CASSLWRGRNTEAFF. CDR3 sequence (DNA): TGTGCCAGCAGTTTATGGCGGGGGCGTAACACTGAAGCTTTCTTT.

This clonotype was counted at least ten times. In DNA form, the CDR3 reads TGTGCCAGCAGCTCGCCTAGCGGGAGAACGAATGAGCAGTTCTTC. Amino acids: CASSSPSGRTNEQFF. V and J are TRBV7-2 and TRBJ2-1; 10 nucleotides agree with TRBD2. Germline CDR1 and CDR2: SGHTA and FQGNSA. This CDR3 has 15 residues. After removal of 4 bases from V and 7 bases from J, the junction contained 7 bases not matched to a gene.

This clonotype occurred many times. The chain recombines TRBV6-1 with TRBJ1-1, with a tentative D call TRBD1 (6 bases). The CDR3 extends over 15 amino acids. Germline-derived CDR1 and CDR2 are MNHNS and SASEGT. Trimming cost V 6 bases and J 5 bases, with 19 bases left between them. CDR3 coding DNA: TGTGCCAGCAGACCACCTTCGGGGGCCGTGACTGAAGCTTTCTTT. Amino acid sequence: CASRPPSGAVTEAFF.

This clonotype appeared many times. This chain uses TRBV7-8 with TRBJ1-2; no firm D call. The V end lost 5 bases, the J end lost 7 bases, and 11 bases lay between the germline ends. This CDR3 has 12 amino acids. Looked up from germline, CDR1 is SGHVS and CDR2 is FQNEAQ. The CDR3 spells CASSPDTSGYTF. In DNA, the CDR3 is TGTGCCAGCAGCCCCGACACTTCTGGCTACACCTTC.

There are many counts of this clonotype. The chain links TRBV27 to TRBJ1-4; D remains ambiguous. CDR1 is MNHEY and CDR2 is SMNVEV in the germline V gene (reference sequence). This CDR3 has 15 residues. Trimming cost V 2 bases and J 0 bases, with 7 bases left between them. Here the CDR3 reads CASSLEGATNEKLFF. DNA for the CDR3: TGTGCCAGCAGTTTAGAGGGAGCAACTAATGAAAAACTGTTTTTT.

In this sample, this clonotype turned up a few times. A much more abundant neighbour one base away suggests this may be a read error. The V and J genes are TRBV7-8 and TRBJ2-1; 8 positions agree with TRBD2. Trimming at V came to 6 bases and at J to 6 bases, leaving 7 bases not matched to a gene. The CDR3 sequence is 14 residues long. Germline CDR1 and CDR2: SGHVS and FQNEAQ. CDR3 DNA sequence: TGTGCCAGCAGACGGGGGGGGACTTCCAATGAGCAGTTCTTC. It specifies CASRRGGTSNEQFF.

As regards this clonotype: A junction boundary mismatches the germline segment, possibly from a read error. The rearrangement uses TRBV25-1 and TRBJ2-7; either TRBD1 or TRBD2 may supply D (5 bases each). The V gene's germline CDR1 is MGHDK and CDR2 SYGVNS. The CDR3 has 12 amino acids. The CDR3 loop reads CASTRGVEERYF. Written as DNA, the CDR3 is TGTGCCAGCACTCGAGGGGTTGAGGAGCGGTACTTC.

Only a few counts were recorded for this clonotype. This may be a read error: a much more frequent sequence differs by one nucleotide. The chain has TRBV5-4 and TRBJ2-1; 9 positions match TRBD2. The V gene's germline CDR1 is SGHNT and CDR2 YYREEE (reference sequence). This CDR3 contains 15 residues. V lost 5 bases, J lost 0 bases, and 3 bases stayed unmatched. The CDR3 loop is CASRISGSSYNEQFF. The CDR3 DNA is TGTGCCAGCAGAATTAGCGGGAGCTCCTACAATGAGCAGTTCTTC. The complete variable domain, with remaining parts taken from reference TRBV5-4 and TRBJ2-1, reads ETGVTQSPTHLIKTRGQQVTLRCSSQSGHNTVSWYQQALGQGPQFIFQYYREEENGRGNFPPRFSGLQFPNYSSELNVNALELDDSALYLCASRISGSSYNEQFFGPGTRLTVL.

This rearrangement joins TRBV18 to TRBJ1-1, with no clear D. CDR1 and CDR2 (germline): KGHSH, LQKENI. This CDR3 comprises 14 residues. The V end lost 2 bases, the J end lost 2 bases, and 9 bases lay between the germline ends. CDR3 protein: CASSPSATNTEAFF. In DNA, the CDR3 is TGTGCCAGCTCACCATCGGCCACAAACACTGAAGCTTTCTTT.

This chain uses TRBV18 with TRBJ1-6; no reliable D call. Germline V gene sequence: CDR1 KGHSH, CDR2 LQKENI. The CDR3 consists of 15 residues. Between the trimmed V and J ends, which lost 3 bases and 5 bases, there was a span of 11 bases. CDR3 sequence (DNA): TGTGCCAGCTCACCCTGGGCGCGGAATAATTCACCCCTCCACTTT. This translates into CASSPWARNNSPLHF.

This clonotype was detected ten times or more. This sequence joins TRBV30 and TRBJ1-1; weak D call: TRBD1 (6 bases). V gave up 5 bases and J gave up 1 base, with 11 bases separating them. Per germline, CDR1 GTSNPN and CDR2 SVGIG (reference sequence). This CDR3 has 13 residues. CDR3 sequence: CAWGGQTNTEAFF. The CDR3 DNA reads TGTGCCTGGGGGGGACAAACGAACACTGAAGCTTTCTTT.

The V and J genes are TRBV2 and TRBJ2-1, with 11 bases aligning to TRBD2. Germline V lookup: CDR1 SNHLY, CDR2 FYNNEI. The CDR3 is 15 residues long. The ends lost 6 bases at V and 4 bases at J; junction bases unmatched: 5. The CDR3 DNA is TGTGCCAGCAGCCCCACTAGCGGGGGATACAATGAGCAGTTCTTC. Translating gives CASSPTSGGYNEQFF.

Many counts were recorded for this clonotype. The gene calls are TRBV20-1 and TRBJ2-7; 8 bases are a match to TRBD2. Losses at the gene ends were 6 bases for V and 4 bases for J; bases not matched to a gene: 8. CDR3 size: 13 residues. The germline V gene encodes CDR1 DFQATT and CDR2 SNEGSKA (reference sequence). The CDR3 DNA reads as TGCAGTGCCATCGGGGGACTAGAATACGAGCAGTACTTC. This codes for CSAIGGLEYEQYF.

The sample holds a few counts of this clonotype. V usage is TRBV20-1 and J usage is TRBJ2-1, with 10 positions matching TRBD2. V lost 3 bases to trimming and J lost 4 bases; unmatched junction nucleotides: 6. The V gene's germline CDR1 is DFQATT and CDR2 SNEGSKA (reference sequence). This CDR3 has 15 residues. This CDR3 reads CSASPLAGEYNEQFF. For the CDR3, the DNA is TGCAGTGCTAGCCCCCTAGCGGGAGAATACAATGAGCAGTTCTTC.

The sample holds many counts of this clonotype. The rearrangement links TRBV30 to TRBJ1-2, with no clear D. The germline CDR1 and CDR2 sequences are GTSNPN and SVGIG (reference sequence). With 0 bases removed from V and 8 bases from J, the gap between germline ends came to 7 bases. CDR3 length: 11 residues. The CDR3 DNA reads as TGTGCCTGGAGTGTAACGCGAGGCTACACCTTC. Amino acids: CAWSVTRGYTF.

This clonotype was counted at least ten times. The rearrangement links TRBV30 to TRBJ2-5, with a tentative D call TRBD1 (5 bases). CDR3 length: 12 residues. Germline CDR1 GTSNPN, CDR2 SVGIG (reference sequence). Trimming cost V 2 bases and J 4 bases, with 8 bases left between them. The CDR3 nucleotides read TGTGCCTGGAGTCACAGGTTAGAGACCCAGTACTTC. Its translation is CAWSHRLETQYF.

The chain has TRBV11-3 and TRBJ2-2, with TRBD2 matching 12 bases. Trimming took 7 bases from V and 8 from J; bases not matched to a gene: 26. Germline lookup yields CDR1 SGHNT and CDR2 YENEEA. This CDR3 is 21 amino acids long. CDR3 coding DNA: TGTGCCAGCATGACCCAGGGGCCGCCGACTAGCGGGAGTACGGGGACGGGGGAGCTGTTTTTT. Protein: CASMTQGPPTSGSTGTGELFF.